A single sample gave rise to the 27 T cell receptor beta chains below, sequenced in a study of blood T cell repertoires in COVID-19 (dated by TCRdb to the early 2020s). Library preparation was by the immunoSEQ multiplex PCR assay. The immuneACCESS repertoire file appears here via TCRdb, limited to in-frame rearrangements. These files lack a portion of the clones; in checked studies, under half of the deficit traces to unresolved V genes, and the cause of the others is not known. The sample table lists over 50,000 clones, about 90% of them with a count of one. The ten largest clones represent less than 8% of the sample. Input material: peripheral blood. These TCRs come from a man aged 55 to 70 with acute or convalescent COVID-19.

The V and J genes are TRBV10-3 and TRBJ1-2; D remains ambiguous. Per germline, CDR1 ENHRY and CDR2 SYGVKD. V shed 10 bases and J shed 4 bases, with 10 bases lying between them. CDR3 length: 11 residues. CDR3 nucleotide sequence: TGTGCCACCTCTCACAGCTATGGCTACACCTTC. It yields the protein CATSHSYGYTF.

The rearrangement joins TRBV5-1 to TRBJ1-2, with 8 positions matching TRBD1. The ends lost 2 bases at V and 4 bases at J; junction bases unmatched: 7. CDR3 length: 15 residues. The germline V gene has CDR1 SGHRS and CDR2 YFSETQ. The CDR3 DNA is TGCGCCAGCAGCTTAACGACAGGGGCCCTCTATGGCTACACCTTC. This sequence encodes CASSLTTGALYGYTF. Supplemented by reference TRBV5-1 and TRBJ1-2, the full variable domain reads KAGVTQTPRYLIKTRGQQVTLSCSPISGHRSVSWYQQTPGQGLQFLFEYFSETQRNKGNFPGRFSGRQFSNSRSEMNVSTLELGDSALYLCASSLTTGALYGYTFGSGTRLTVV.

This clone came up a few times. The chain links TRBV14 to TRBJ2-2, with a weak D call TRBD2 (6 bases). Germline V gives CDR1 SGHDN, CDR2 FVKESK. The V end lost 5 bases, the J end lost 5 bases, and 9 bases lay between the germline ends. The CDR3 runs to 13 residues. The CDR3 DNA reads TGTGCCAGCAGCTACCTAGCGACCGGGGAGCTGTTTTTT. This encodes CASSYLATGELFF. Together with reference TRBV14 and TRBJ2-2, the CDR3 gives the full variable domain: EAGVTQFPSHSVIEKGQTVTLRCDPISGHDNLYWYRRVMGKEIKFLLHFVKESKQDESGMPNNRFLAERTGGTYSTLKVQPAELEDSGVYFCASSYLATGELFFGEGSRLTVL.

Only one count was recorded for this clone. The rearrangement uses TRBV14 and TRBJ2-5; 10 bases agree with TRBD2. CDR1 and CDR2 from the germline V gene are SGHDN and FVKESK. The CDR3 contains 16 residues. J gave up 5 bases and V 0 bases, and 6 bases lay outside the gene matches. CDR3 sequence (DNA): TGTGCCAGCAGCCAAGATATCCTAGCGGGGGTGGAGACCCAGTACTTC. Protein: CASSQDILAGVETQYF.

The rearrangement links TRBV15 to TRBJ1-1; D gene unclear. The ends were cut back, 0 bases at V and 5 bases at J, with 13 bases in the middle. Germline loops: CDR1 LNHNV, CDR2 YYDKDF (reference sequence). The length of the CDR3 is 15 residues. CDR3 protein: CATSREFTGGTEAFF. The CDR3 region has the DNA TGTGCCACCAGCAGAGAGTTCACGGGAGGAACTGAAGCTTTCTTT.

The V gene is TRBV19, the J gene TRBJ1-5, with a possible D match to TRBD1 (5 bases). V was pared by 5 bases and J by 6 bases, with 17 bases between. Germline V lookup: CDR1 LNHDA, CDR2 SQIVND (reference sequence). The CDR3 loop spans 15 amino acids. The DNA of the CDR3 is TGTGCCAGTAGTCGGCAGGGAGGGAGAATTCAGCCCCAGCATTTT. It translates to CASSRQGGRIQPQHF.

This clone has just one count. The gene calls are TRBV28 and TRBJ1-4, with TRBD1 as a possible D gene (5 bases). CDR3 size: 17 residues. CDR1 MDHEN and CDR2 SYDVKM come from the germline V gene. Trimming shortened V by 6 bases and J by 0 bases, and 17 bases separated the two germline ends. The CDR3 nucleotides read TGTGCCAGCAGGGGGGAGGGGCGGCCTGCAACTAATGAAAAACTGTTTTTT. It codes for CASRGEGRPATNEKLFF.

The genes are TRBV19 and TRBJ1-1; D might be TRBD1 (5 bases). This CDR3 region has 14 residues. From germline, CDR1 is LNHDA and CDR2 SQIVND (reference sequence). The V end lost 7 bases, the J end lost 0 bases, and 12 bases lay between the germline ends. The CDR3 sequence: CASNRQLMNTEAFF. CDR3 nucleotides: TGTGCCAGTAACAGACAGCTGATGAACACTGAAGCTTTCTTT.

This chain uses TRBV30 with TRBJ1-2; D unclear. The CDR3 is made up of 12 amino acids. Germline V gene lookup returns CDR1 GTSNPN and CDR2 SVGIG (reference sequence). V gave up 0 bases and J gave up 5 bases, with 7 bases separating them. In nucleotides, the CDR3 is TGTGCCTGGAGTGTACCGGGGTATGGCTACACCTTC. Translated, it gives CAWSVPGYGYTF. Drawing the rest from reference TRBV30 and TRBJ1-2, the complete variable domain is SQTIHQWPATLVQPVGSPLSLECTVEGTSNPNLYWYRQAAGRGLQLLFYSVGIGQISSEVPQNLSASRPQDRQFILSSKKLLLSDSGFYLCAWSVPGYGYTFGSGTRLTVV.

V usage is TRBV2 and J usage is TRBJ2-7; possible D gene TRBD1, 6 bases. Germline V CDR1 and CDR2: SNHLY, FYNNEI. CDR3 length: 14 amino acids. V was clipped by 6 bases and J by 0 bases, with 12 bases between them. CDR3 DNA: TGTGCCAGCAGCCCACAGGGACACTCCTACGAGCAGTACTTC. It codes for CASSPQGHSYEQYF.

This clone was observed a handful of times. The chain has TRBV28 and TRBJ2-3, with 10 bases fitting TRBD2. The CDR3 is 18 residues long. Germline V gives CDR1 MDHEN, CDR2 SYDVKM. Losses at the gene ends were 5 bases for V and 0 bases for J; bases not matched to a gene: 11. The CDR3 loop reads CASSPTYTTSGSTDTQYF. CDR3 bases: TGTGCCAGCAGTCCAACATATACGACTAGCGGGAGCACAGATACGCAGTATTTT.

The V and J genes are TRBV5-4 and TRBJ2-7; 8 bases are a match to TRBD1. The CDR3 extends over 15 amino acids. Germline V gene sequence: CDR1 SGHNT, CDR2 YYREEE (reference sequence). J was trimmed by 4 bases and V by 2 bases; bases with no gene match: 8. The CDR3 loop is CASSFSDRDGYEQYF. The CDR3 region has the DNA TGTGCCAGCAGCTTTTCGGACAGGGATGGATACGAGCAGTACTTC. Together with reference TRBV5-4 and TRBJ2-7, the CDR3 gives the full variable domain: ETGVTQSPTHLIKTRGQQVTLRCSSQSGHNTVSWYQQALGQGPQFIFQYYREEENGRGNFPPRFSGLQFPNYSSELNVNALELDDSALYLCASSFSDRDGYEQYFGPGTRLTVT.

The J gene is TRBJ1-3, the V gene TRBV5-1; a possible D gene is TRBD1 (5 bases). The CDR3 extends over 16 amino acids. Germline V CDR1 and CDR2: SGHRS, YFSETQ. V dropped 2 bases and J dropped 4 bases, with 16 bases sitting between them. DNA for the CDR3: TGCGCCAGCAGCTTATACACAGGAGTGGCCGGAAACACCATATATTTT. Its translation is CASSLYTGVAGNTIYF. Combining the CDR3 with reference TRBV5-1 and TRBJ1-3 gives the whole variable domain KAGVTQTPRYLIKTRGQQVTLSCSPISGHRSVSWYQQTPGQGLQFLFEYFSETQRNKGNFPGRFSGRQFSNSRSEMNVSTLELGDSALYLCASSLYTGVAGNTIYFGEGSWLTVV.

CDR3 DNA sequence: TGTGCCAGCAGCATCGACTCGGGGCGTCGGGAGTTGCATCAGTACTTC. Protein product: CASSIDSGRRELHQYF. The V call is TRBV7-3, the J call TRBJ2-7; D might be TRBD2 (6 bases). The CDR3 is made up of 16 amino acids. Germline V gives CDR1 SGHTA, CDR2 FQGTGA. V was shortened by 5 bases and J by 10 bases, with 27 bases between the two germline ends.

The chain's CDR3 is CASRPHGGGLDGYTF. The CDR3 nucleotides read TGTGCCAGCAGACCGCATGGCGGGGGGCTTGATGGCTACACCTTC. V gene TRBV6-5 combines with J gene TRBJ1-2; D is perhaps TRBD1 (6 bases). Germline CDR1 MNHEY, CDR2 SVGAGI. This CDR3 region has 15 residues. The V end lost 6 bases, the J end lost 6 bases, and 20 bases lay between the germline ends.

J is TRBJ2-7 and V is TRBV9; 9 bases line up with TRBD1. The CDR3 extends over 16 amino acids. V was clipped by 2 bases and J by 5 bases; unmatched bases: 11. CDR1 is SGDLS, CDR2 YYNGEE, per germline. In nucleotides, the CDR3 is TGTGCCAGCAGCGTGGGGACAGGGACAGGTGTTCACGAGCAGTACTTC. As protein: CASSVGTGTGVHEQYF.

The CDR3 bases are TGTGCCAGCCCGCGGGGGGCTGAGGGGGGGGATACGCAGTATTTT. Protein product: CASPRGAEGGDTQYF. The gene calls are TRBV5-4 and TRBJ2-3; 8 bases fit TRBD2. The CDR3 totals 15 residues. The junction had 13 bases not matched to a gene; V was cut back by 7 bases and J by 6 bases. Germline V CDR1 and CDR2: SGHNT, YYREEE (reference sequence).

As regards this clone: The same CDR3 also results from other DNA sequences found in this sample. V is TRBV15 and J is TRBJ1-2; possible D gene TRBD1, 5 bases. Germline CDR1 is LNHNV and CDR2 is YYDKDF (reference sequence). V shed 0 bases and J shed 5 bases, with 10 bases lying between them. This CDR3 is built from 14 residues. The CDR3 protein is CATSRDRQGYGYTF. As DNA, the CDR3 is TGTGCCACCAGCAGAGATCGGCAGGGATATGGCTACACCTTC.

CDR3 protein: CASSVRDYSSYNEQFF. CDR3 nucleotides: TGTGCCAGCAGCGTCCGGGACTACAGCTCCTACAATGAGCAGTTCTTC. The chain couples TRBV9 to TRBJ2-1, with 7 bases lining up with TRBD2. Germline loops: CDR1 SGDLS, CDR2 YYNGEE. This CDR3 region has 16 residues. V lost 2 bases to trimming and J lost 0 bases; unmatched junction nucleotides: 5.

This chain uses TRBV5-5 with TRBJ1-2; 12 bases align to TRBD1. Trimming at V came to 4 bases and at J to 8 bases, leaving 9 bases not matched to a gene. Germline V gene lookup returns CDR1 SGHKS and CDR2 YYEKEE (reference sequence). The CDR3 consists of 15 residues. The CDR3 here is CASSPMGQGALGYTF. The CDR3 DNA reads as TGTGCCAGCAGCCCGATGGGACAGGGGGCCCTCGGCTACACCTTC.

V usage is TRBV20-1 and J usage is TRBJ1-5, with D unclear. V dropped 6 bases and J dropped 11 bases, with 14 bases sitting between them. This CDR3 contains 11 residues. CDR1 and CDR2 from the germline V gene are DFQATT and SNEGSKA (reference sequence). The CDR3 region has the DNA TGCAGTGCCAGTAAGGAGGGATCCCAGCATTTT. This gives the protein CSASKEGSQHF.

This clone was picked up one time. V gene TRBV4-2 combines with J gene TRBJ1-6, with 8 positions matching TRBD1. V dropped 4 bases and J dropped 4; count of bases not matched to a gene: 6. The CDR3 loop spans 16 amino acids. The germline gives CDR1 LGHNA, CDR2 YNFKEQ. DNA for the CDR3: TGTGCCAGCAGCCCTCGGGACAGGCAGTATAATTCACCCCTCCACTTT. Translation gives CASSPRDRQYNSPLHF.

This chain joins TRBV11-2 and TRBJ1-1, with D possibly being TRBD1 (6 bases). Trimming removed 3 bases at V and 0 bases at J, with 11 bases between. The CDR3 contains 15 residues. Looked up from germline, CDR1 is SGHAT and CDR2 is FQNNGV. DNA for the CDR3: TGTGCCAGCAGCTTGCTTCAGGGGTTGAACACTGAAGCTTTCTTT. As protein: CASSLLQGLNTEAFF.

This clone was seen a handful of times. V and J are TRBV5-1 and TRBJ1-6, with TRBD1 identical over 8 bases. The trim removed 0 bases at V and 7 bases at J, leaving 0 bases unmatched. The germline V gene has CDR1 SGHRS and CDR2 YFSETQ. The CDR3 has 14 residues. CDR3 residues: CASSLGQGNSPLHF. The CDR3 DNA is TGCGCCAGCAGCTTGGGACAGGGGAATTCACCCCTCCACTTT.

The J gene is TRBJ2-5, the V gene TRBV10-2; the match to TRBD2 covers 8 bases. Losses at the gene ends were 6 bases for V and 4 bases for J; bases not matched to a gene: 7. CDR1 is WSHSY, CDR2 SAAADI, per germline. This CDR3 is 14 amino acids long. CDR3: CASSKTLAGETQYF. The CDR3 DNA follows: TGCGCCAGCAGCAAGACCCTAGCGGGAGAGACCCAGTACTTC.

This clone was observed once. This rearrangement joins TRBV7-3 to TRBJ2-2, with a tentative D call TRBD2 (7 bases). CDR1 is SGHTA, CDR2 FQGTGA, per germline. V was cut by 6 bases and J by 1 base, with 12 bases left in between. The CDR3 runs 15 residues. This CDR3 is CASRAGHGNTGELFF. Written as DNA, the CDR3 is TGTGCCAGCAGAGCGGGACATGGGAACACCGGGGAGCTGTTTTTT.

The chain uses TRBV19 and TRBJ1-5, with TRBD1 identical over 9 bases. Germline V CDR1 and CDR2: LNHDA, SQIVND (reference sequence). V shed 4 bases, J shed 0 bases, and the junction held 7 bases outside the gene matches. CDR3 length equals 17 residues. For the CDR3, the DNA is TGTGCCAGTAGTACCGACAGGGGGGGGATTAGCAATCAGCCCCAGCATTTT. This translates into CASSTDRGGISNQPQHF.